The 23 T cell receptor beta chains below come from one sample, sequenced in a study of CD4 T cells in relation to SARS-CoV-2 and coronaviruses. CD4+ T cells from unexposed donors were obtained before the COVID-19 pandemic (2011-2018). The protocol was immunoSEQ multiplex PCR, while the TCRdb copy is restricted to in-frame clones and leaves out a portion. This table holds about 59,000 clones, 80% to 90% found once. What was sequenced was memory CD4+ T cells from PBMCs. The source of these receptors is a human donor in good health.

The DNA for the CDR3 is TGTGCCAGCAGCGGCCGGGATGGCACCCTCCACTTT. This encodes CASSGRDGTLHF. The V call is TRBV9, the J call TRBJ1-6; no clear D. The CDR3 runs 12 residues. Per the germline V gene, CDR1 is SGDLS and CDR2 is YYNGEE. V lost 3 bases and J 14 bases, leaving 12 bases between the germline ends.

The genes are TRBV27 and TRBJ2-2, with a weak D call TRBD1 (5 bases). Per the germline V gene, CDR1 is MNHEY and CDR2 is SMNVEV (reference sequence). V dropped 5 bases and J dropped 1 base, with 20 bases sitting between them. The CDR3 extends over 18 amino acids. For the CDR3, the DNA is TGTGCCAGCAGTCCTGTCCGCTCAGGGTTTCAGAACACCGGGGAGCTGTTTTTT. Its translation: CASSPVRSGFQNTGELFF.

This clone came up a few times. The chain links TRBV5-1 to TRBJ2-7; TRBD2 matches 14 bases. V shed 0 bases and J 3 bases; nucleotides not matched to a gene: 8. The CDR3 is 18 amino acids. In germline, CDR1 is SGHRS, CDR2 YFSETQ. CDR3 protein: CASSLDPGTSGSVYEQYF. The CDR3 coding sequence is TGCGCCAGCAGCTTGGATCCCGGGACTAGCGGGAGTGTCTACGAGCAGTACTTC. Looking up the rest from reference TRBV5-1 and TRBJ2-7 gives the full variable domain: KAGVTQTPRYLIKTRGQQVTLSCSPISGHRSVSWYQQTPGQGLQFLFEYFSETQRNKGNFPGRFSGRQFSNSRSEMNVSTLELGDSALYLCASSLDPGTSGSVYEQYFGPGTRLTVT.

V usage is TRBV1 and J usage is TRBJ2-7; the table calls TRBD1, which could not be checked here. TRBV1 represents a pseudogene. The CDR3 is made up of 22 amino acids. For the CDR3, the DNA is TGCACCAGCAGCCAAGATTTTAAGTTGGACAGGGGGCATGACGGGAGGGTCTACGAGCAGTACTTC. Its protein is CTSSQDFKLDRGHDGRVYEQYF.

This clone was counted only a few times. This sequence joins TRBV5-5 and TRBJ1-5; 7 nucleotides line up with TRBD1. This CDR3 is 15 amino acids long. V lost 4 bases to trimming and J lost 0 bases; unmatched junction nucleotides: 4. In germline, CDR1 is SGHKS, CDR2 YYEKEE (reference sequence). As DNA, the CDR3 is TGTGCCAGCAGCAGTGGACAGGTTAGCAATCAGCCCCAGCATTTT. This translates into CASSSGQVSNQPQHF.

The rearrangement joins TRBV18 to TRBJ2-3; 13 bases align to TRBD2. CDR1 is KGHSH, CDR2 LQKENI, per germline. CDR3 length equals 17 residues. The V and J ends lost 1 base and 3 bases, in that order; junction bases with no gene match: 4. The CDR3 is CASSPQTSGRLTDTQYF. The CDR3 DNA sequence: TGTGCCAGCTCACCACAGACTAGCGGGAGGCTTACAGATACGCAGTATTTT.

The rearrangement links TRBV6-1 to TRBJ2-1; 10 nucleotides agree with TRBD2. Germline CDR1 reads MNHNS; CDR2 reads SASEGT. The V and J ends lost 0 bases and 9 bases, in that order; junction bases with no gene match: 14. The CDR3 has 18 amino acids. CDR3 sequence: CASSEARSSGGRRVEQFF. The CDR3 nucleotides read TGTGCCAGCAGTGAAGCGCGGTCTAGCGGGGGTCGACGTGTTGAGCAGTTCTTC.

As for this clone: The junction differs from germline at one of its ends, possibly a read error. The gene calls are TRBV28 and TRBJ2-7, with D maybe TRBD2 (5 bases). Looked up from germline, CDR1 is MDHEN and CDR2 is SYDVKM. The CDR3 contains 13 residues. In DNA form, the CDR3 reads TGTGCCACCAGTATAGGAGGAAGGTACGAGCAGTACTTC. Protein: CATSIGGRYEQYF. Supplemented by reference TRBV28 and TRBJ2-7, the full variable domain reads DVKVTQSSRYLVKRTGEKVFLECVQDMDHENMFWYRQDPGLGLRLIYFSYDVKMKEKGDIPEGYSVSREKKERFSLILESASTNQTSMYLCATSIGGRYEQYFGPGTRLTVT.

The chain has TRBV20-1 and TRBJ2-1, with 9 bases fitting TRBD2. CDR3 length: 14 residues. CDR1 and CDR2 from the germline V gene are DFQATT and SNEGSKA (reference sequence). Losses at the gene ends were 6 bases for V and 10 bases for J; bases not matched to a gene: 13. Here the CDR3 DNA reads TGCAGTGCCAGTCTTGGGACTAGCAGTCTCGAGCAGTTCTTC. The encoded protein is CSASLGTSSLEQFF.

The J gene is TRBJ1-3, the V gene TRBV19; D is unresolved. Germline V gene data show CDR1 as LNHDA and CDR2 as SQIVND (reference sequence). Trimming removed 1 base at V and 4 bases at J, with 11 bases between. The CDR3 length is 15 residues. The CDR3 sequence: CASSIVRRQGNTIYF. In nucleotides, the CDR3 is TGTGCCAGTAGTATAGTACGACGGCAAGGAAACACCATATATTTT.

The rearrangement uses TRBV20-1 and TRBJ2-3; D remains unclear. V was pared by 3 bases and J by 4 bases, with 17 bases between. The CDR3 length is 15 residues. Germline CDR1 and CDR2: DFQATT and SNEGSKA (reference sequence). In DNA form, the CDR3 reads TGCAGTGCTAGTAGTTGGGCGAACCCCCCAGATACGCAGTATTTT. Its translation: CSASSWANPPDTQYF.

The rearrangement links TRBV7-9 to TRBJ2-2; 7 nucleotides align to TRBD2. Trimming took 10 bases from V and 4 from J; bases not matched to a gene: 12. This CDR3 has 15 residues. CDR1 is SEHNR, CDR2 FQNEAQ, per germline (reference sequence). CDR3 in amino acids: CATRIAGVGTGELFF. DNA of the CDR3: TGTGCCACCCGAATTGCGGGAGTGGGCACCGGGGAGCTGTTTTTT.

This rearrangement joins TRBV5-6 to TRBJ2-5; TRBD2 aligns across 13 bases. The CDR3 is 16 residues long. Germline V gene sequence: CDR1 SGHDT, CDR2 YYEEEE. The ends lost 5 bases at V and 2 bases at J; junction bases unmatched: 6. In nucleotides, the CDR3 is TGTGCCAGCAGTTCCCCGGGACTAGCGGGACAAGAGACCCAGTACTTC. It encodes CASSSPGLAGQETQYF. Using reference TRBV5-6 and TRBJ2-5 for the parts outside the CDR3, the full variable domain is DAGVTQSPTHLIKTRGQQVTLRCSPKSGHDTVSWYQQALGQGPQFIFQYYEEEERQRGNFPDRFSGHQFPNYSSELNVNALLLGDSALYLCASSSPGLAGQETQYFGPGTRLLVL.

The chain joins TRBV5-6 to TRBJ2-7; D perhaps matches TRBD2 (7 bases). This CDR3 spans 16 amino acids. With 6 bases removed from V and 2 bases from J, the gap between germline ends came to 21 bases. Germline CDR1 is SGHDT and CDR2 is YYEEEE. The CDR3 reads CASTSGAGELAYEQYF. CDR3 DNA: TGTGCCAGCACCTCAGGGGCGGGGGAGTTGGCCTACGAGCAGTACTTC.

This clone is a singleton in its sample. The chain has TRBV2 and TRBJ1-1; no clear D. The CDR3 has 14 amino acids. V shed 6 bases and J shed 0 bases, with 11 bases lying between them. Per germline, CDR1 SNHLY and CDR2 FYNNEI. In nucleotides, the CDR3 is TGTGCCAGCAGAGAACAGTCCATGAACACTGAAGCTTTCTTT. Its protein product is CASREQSMNTEAFF.

The rearrangement links TRBV5-1 to TRBJ2-7, with 7 bases that match TRBD2. The junction had 6 bases not matched to a gene; V was cut back by 0 bases and J by 6 bases. The CDR3 runs 14 residues. In germline, CDR1 is SGHRS, CDR2 YFSETQ. CDR3 nucleotides: TGCGCCAGCAGCTTGGGGCGGGAGAGGGGCGAGCAGTACTTC. It translates to CASSLGRERGEQYF.

V usage is TRBV11-2 and J usage is TRBJ2-5; 9 bases are shared with TRBD2. This CDR3 has 15 amino acids. The germline CDR1 and CDR2 sequences are SGHAT and FQNNGV. V shed 1 base and J 5 bases; nucleotides not matched to a gene: 5. The CDR3 nucleotides read TGTGCCAGCAGCTTAGGACTAGCGGTGGGGGAGACCCAGTACTTC. This sequence encodes CASSLGLAVGETQYF. Using reference TRBV11-2 and TRBJ2-5 for the parts outside the CDR3, the full variable domain is EAGVAQSPRYKIIEKRQSVAFWCNPISGHATLYWYQQILGQGPKLLIQFQNNGVVDDSQLPKDRFSAERLKGVDSTLKIQPAKLEDSAVYLCASSLGLAVGETQYFGPGTRLLVL.

CDR3 nucleotide sequence: TGCGCCAGCAGCACCTTACAGGGAGGGGCGACTGAAGCTTTCTTT. Its protein product is CASSTLQGGATEAFF. The V gene is TRBV5-1, the J gene TRBJ1-1; D possibly corresponds to TRBD1 (6 bases). Between the trimmed V and J ends, which lost 4 bases and 5 bases, there was a span of 18 bases. Per the germline V gene, CDR1 is SGHRS and CDR2 is YFSETQ. The CDR3 runs 15 residues. Full variable domain (missing parts from reference TRBV5-1 and TRBJ1-1): KAGVTQTPRYLIKTRGQQVTLSCSPISGHRSVSWYQQTPGQGLQFLFEYFSETQRNKGNFPGRFSGRQFSNSRSEMNVSTLELGDSALYLCASSTLQGGATEAFFGQGTRLTVV.

The chain couples TRBV5-6 to TRBJ2-3; 14 bases are shared with TRBD2. This CDR3 comprises 16 residues. CDR1 SGHDT and CDR2 YYEEEE come from the germline V gene. V lost 4 bases to trimming and J lost 7 bases; unmatched junction nucleotides: 8. The CDR3 DNA is TGTGCCAGCAGCGCTAAGGGACTAGCGGGAGTACATACGCAGTATTTT. Its translation: CASSAKGLAGVHTQYF. The full variable domain, with the rest looked up from reference TRBV5-6 and TRBJ2-3, is DAGVTQSPTHLIKTRGQQVTLRCSPKSGHDTVSWYQQALGQGPQFIFQYYEEEERQRGNFPDRFSGHQFPNYSSELNVNALLLGDSALYLCASSAKGLAGVHTQYFGPGTRLTVL.

This clone appeared a few times. The chain joins TRBV7-2 to TRBJ2-5; D gene ambiguous. This CDR3 is 13 amino acids long. Germline assignment: CDR1 SGHTA and CDR2 FQGNSA. V was trimmed by 1 base and J by 5 bases, leaving 8 bases between them. The CDR3 DNA reads as TGTGCCAGCAGCTTAGTCCTGGGGGAGACCCAGTACTTC. Residues: CASSLVLGETQYF.

V is TRBV27 and J is TRBJ2-7, with 7 bases matching TRBD2. In germline, CDR1 is MNHEY, CDR2 SMNVEV (reference sequence). The CDR3 totals 15 residues. J gave up 0 bases and V 4 bases, and 6 bases lay outside the gene matches. In DNA form, the CDR3 reads TGTGCCAGCAGTTCTCCTAGCGGAAGCTCCTACGAGCAGTACTTC. Translated, it gives CASSSPSGSSYEQYF.

CDR3 region: CASRGQGVAPQHF. The CDR3 bases are TGTGCCAGTAGGGGACAGGGGGTAGCGCCCCAGCATTTT. J is TRBJ1-5 and V is TRBV19; TRBD1 aligns across 11 bases. Germline V gene sequence: CDR1 LNHDA, CDR2 SQIVND (reference sequence). V gave up 6 bases and J gave up 9 bases; unmatched junction bases: 4. The CDR3 runs to 13 residues.

For this clone: This specimen includes other DNA sequences encoding the same CDR3. CDR3 DNA sequence: TGTGCCAGCAGTTCCCGGGGCGAGCAGTACTTC. Protein product: CASSSRGEQYF. The gene calls are TRBV28 and TRBJ2-7, with a weak D call TRBD2 (5 bases). CDR1 and CDR2 from the germline V gene are MDHEN and SYDVKM. Trimming stripped 4 bases from V and 6 bases from J, with 7 bases between. This CDR3 region has 11 residues.